This TCR beta chain was captured by sequencing in a study of blood T cell repertoires in COVID-19. Across the study: Acute and convalescent COVID-19 samples came from the United States, Italy and Spain. Sources were T cells, B-cell-depleted T cells, or PBMCs; the material itself was cDNA or gDNA.

Germline V CDR1 and CDR2: SGHRS, YFSETQ. The CDR3 is 15 amino acids. Trimming removed 3 bases at V and 2 bases at J, with 15 bases between. In the original analysis: Scientists estimated how many nucleated cells there were by amplifying reference gene primers. The data were produced by immunoSEQ multiplex PCR, yet TCRdb's version contains in-frame clones alone and is incomplete. D and trimming were read from the DNA, whereas the V and J calls and clone size are those reported in that table. The sample records roughly 150,000 clones, about four fifths being singletons. Sequenced material: peripheral blood. This rearrangement joins TRBV5-1 to TRBJ2-7; weak D call: TRBD2 (6 bases). The clonotype was recovered from a woman older than 75 with acute or convalescent COVID-19. CDR3 coding DNA: TGCGCCAGCAGCTCCCTTCCCGGGAGTCCCTACGAGCAGTACTTC. The encoded protein is CASSSLPGSPYEQYF.